This TCR beta chain comes out of a study of human T cells and chemical hapten exposure. Background on the study: Yields of TCR per sample differed, chiefly owing to small differences in pooled library volume. Findings of the study overall: DPC sensitization left the count of TCRs above 1 in 1000 unchanged.

TCRdb itself ran the 5' RACE reads through MiXCR, one entry per CDR3 protein. Of some 150,000 distinct CDR3 sequences listed, around 4% are singletons. This clonotype has a count of ten or more. Its antigen is currently unknown. With 5 bases removed from V and 4 bases from J, the gap between germline ends came to 20 bases. The CDR3 runs to 16 residues. The germline V gene encodes CDR1 MNHEY and CDR2 SVGEGT. Total RNA was isolated from unfractionated whole blood. The chain combines TRBV6-2 or TRBV6-3 with TRBJ1-2; D may be TRBD1 (5 bases). The sequence derives from a female donor in good health. The CDR3 protein is CASSKPGPRSGYGYTF. The CDR3 DNA sequence: TGTGCCAGCAGTAAACCGGGACCCAGGTCCGGCTATGGCTACACCTTC.